The sequence of this T cell receptor (beta chain) was determined in a study of blood T cell repertoires in COVID-19. On the study more broadly: Material from acute and convalescent COVID-19 was sourced from the United States, Italy and Spain.

The CDR3 runs 13 residues. Germline V gene sequence: CDR1 LGHDT, CDR2 YNNKEL (reference sequence). Deletions cut 4 bases from V and 7 bases from J, with 13 bases between. Under the authors' procedure: How many nucleated cells were present was estimated from reference gene primer amplification. Profiled with immunoSEQ multiplex PCR; TCRdb holds only in-frame clones, not every one. V, J and clone size are taken as reported in that table, and D and trimming were inferred from the DNA itself. The sample lists 50,000 to 70,000 clones, 80% to 95% occurring once. The sequenced sample consisted of peripheral blood. The chain is built from TRBV3-1 (or the pseudogene TRBV3-2) and TRBJ1-1; possibly TRBD1 for D (6 bases). The sequence was obtained from a woman of 80 years or more with active COVID-19. The DNA of the CDR3 is TGTGCCAGCAGCCTGAGGACAGACCTTGAAGCTTTCTTT. Amino acid sequence: CASSLRTDLEAFF.